This TCR beta chain was retrieved from a study of Tregs in tolerant kidney transplant recipients. Overall study findings and caveats: Activated donor B cell expansion appeared to reveal the most relevant donor-specific TCRbeta repertoire. For some patients, primers changed over time, blocking nucleotide-level comparison. Biological reproducibility was not directly addressed in this study.

The CDR3 spans 14 residues. V was clipped by 2 bases and J by 2 bases; unmatched bases: 5. In germline, CDR1 is DFQATT, CDR2 SNEGSKA (reference sequence). With regard to this clone: Its target is not known. The read finishes 3 residues shy of the CDR3 end, and the germline J gene is used to complete it. Other DNA sequences from this sample encode an identical CDR3 as well.

Sequencing was performed with immunoSEQ multiplex PCR; in TCRdb, only in-frame clones are kept and a portion is missing. This table lists under 30,000 clones. The nonmyeloablative bone marrow transplants came from related graft donors, with transient mixed chimerism. The specimen was CD4+ T cells from blood (PBMCs), collected 6 months after the transplant. This chain joins TRBV20-1 and TRBJ1-1; 7 positions match TRBD1. The clonotype was recovered from a human patient who received a combined kidney and bone marrow transplant. Some T cells could come from the graft donor. CDR3 DNA (partial): TGCAGTGCTAGAAGACAGGGACCCAACACTGAA. Translation: CSARRQGPNTE. The entire CDR3 protein reads CSARRQGPNTEAFF.